Sequencing of this T cell receptor (beta chain) was carried out in a study of glioma-infiltrating T cells after dendritic cell vaccination. This CDR3 has 13 amino acids. With V trimmed by 7 bases and J by 11 bases, 13 bases remained unmatched. Germline V gives CDR1 MNHNY, CDR2 SVGAGI (reference sequence). Sequencing was performed with immunoSEQ multiplex PCR; in TCRdb, only in-frame clones are kept and a portion is missing. The sample gives 93,000 or so clones, roughly 79% of which show up once; roughly 12% is in the top ten. The sequence derives from a human donor with glioblastoma. Sequences were derived from blood, sampled before dendritic cell vaccination. J is TRBJ1-1 and V is TRBV6-6, with 7 bases aligning to TRBD1. The CDR3 nucleotides read TGTGCCAGCATCAACGTTGGGGACAGCCAGGCTTTCTTT. This gives the protein CASINVGDSQAFF.